The rows below give T cell receptor beta chains drawn from one sample of a study of Graves' ophthalmopathy and Graves' hyperthyroidism. TCRdb redid the calling of the multiplex PCR reads with MiXCR, one entry per CDR3 protein. Here the sample spans roughly 500,000 distinct CDR3 sequences, approximately 15% being singletons. The sequenced sample consisted of blood. All receptors come from a woman aged 25 to 39 with Graves' ophthalmopathy. Both conserved end residues are trimmed from each CDR3. Fields, in order: CDR3 protein, V gene, J gene.

ASSRQGLAGPATQY	TRBV28	TRBJ2-5
ASSPRTSGRYIQY	TRBV12-3/TRBV12-4	TRBJ2-4
ASSLEAGQGAEYNQPQH	TRBV27	TRBJ1-5
ASSTDISYEQY	TRBV11-2	TRBJ2-7
ASSTDYSGNTIY	TRBV6-5	TRBJ1-3
ASSLYPYSYEQY	TRBV12-3/TRBV12-4	TRBJ2-7
ASSLRVGGNTIY	TRBV28	TRBJ1-3
SAPRRGQDYYYGYT	TRBV20-1	TRBJ1-2
AISDLMAGEQY	TRBV10-3	TRBJ2-7
ASSPGTGRVTEAF	TRBV18	TRBJ1-1
ASSLEDSSQETQY	TRBV12-3/TRBV12-4	TRBJ2-5
ASIIAAHPRRGYT	TRBV2	TRBJ1-2
ASSIGRVVNTEAF	TRBV19	TRBJ1-1
ASSPNVLSNQPQH	TRBV19	TRBJ1-5
ASSEPYNYGYT	TRBV2	TRBJ1-2
ASSYETGQANSPLH	TRBV6-5	TRBJ1-6
SVGTSGSVYEQY	TRBV29-1	TRBJ2-7
ASSSRDLSNQPQH	TRBV28	TRBJ1-5
VSSLGRVNTEAF	TRBV28	TRBJ1-1
SSSATGSGYT	TRBV27	TRBJ1-2
ASSEEEATPYEQY	TRBV6-1	TRBJ2-7
ATRKFRTQETQY	TRBV7-8	TRBJ2-5
ASSLTGPSGNTIY	TRBV7-2	TRBJ1-3
ASSPPLRATEAF	TRBV7-2	TRBJ1-1
ASRSTGDGEQY	TRBV6-1	TRBJ2-7
ASSIAGTGKNIQY	TRBV19	TRBJ2-4